The 12 T cell receptor beta chains in this list originate from one sample, sequenced in a study of shared clonotypes between healthy human individuals (dated by TCRdb to 2018 to 2020). Libraries were built with the immunoSEQ multiplex PCR assay. Not all clones reach the TCRdb copy of this immuneACCESS table, which keeps in-frame sequences only. Checked studies attribute under half of the gap to unresolved V genes and leave the rest unexplained. This sample lists approximately 2.4 million clones; nearly 97% were detected once. Clones ranked in the top ten supply roughly 0.13% of the sample. Source material: naive CD4+ T cells sorted from blood. Reading the label with the study, this specimen's cell subset or site is: CD45RA+ positively selected. Receptor source: a man aged 18 to 29 in good health.

The chain employs TRBV29-1 and TRBJ2-2, with D perhaps TRBD2 (5 bases). Germline loops: CDR1 SQVTM, CDR2 ANQGSEA. CDR3 size: 15 residues. Deletions cut 7 bases from V and 0 bases from J, with 15 bases between. CDR3 bases: TGCAGCGGGGAAAGCGGCGACCCGAACACCGGGGAGCTGTTTTTT. Protein sequence: CSGESGDPNTGELFF.

This chain connects TRBV11-2 to TRBJ2-5, with TRBD2 matching over 8 bases. With 1 base clipped from V and 0 bases from J, the junction kept 10 bases outside the gene matches. The CDR3 sequence is 18 residues long. Germline loops: CDR1 SGHAT, CDR2 FQNNGV. The CDR3, as DNA: TGTGCCAGCAGCTTAGCCCGGGGGGGTTACCAGTACCAAGAGACCCAGTACTTC. Translation: CASSLARGGYQYQETQYF.

The chain combines TRBV10-3 with TRBJ1-2, with 9 bases fitting TRBD1. J lost 6 bases, V lost 1 base, and 6 bases had no gene match. CDR3 length equals 15 residues. Germline V gives CDR1 ENHRY, CDR2 SYGVKD. DNA of the CDR3: TGTGCCATCAGTGAGTTGGACAGGGGTACAGATGGCTACACCTTC. It translates to CAISELDRGTDGYTF.

This chain links TRBV5-1 with TRBJ2-2; 7 bases match TRBD1. V was clipped by 4 bases and J by 5 bases; unmatched bases: 5. CDR1 is SGHRS and CDR2 is YFSETQ in the germline V gene. The CDR3 extends over 14 amino acids. The CDR3 loop is CASSIMGQTGELFF. The CDR3 region has the DNA TGCGCCAGCAGCATAATGGGACAGACCGGGGAGCTGTTTTTT.

The gene calls are TRBV5-1 and TRBJ2-1, with TRBD2 matching over 12 bases. The CDR3 consists of 17 residues. The germline CDR1 and CDR2 sequences are SGHRS and YFSETQ. V was clipped by 4 bases and J by 6 bases; unmatched bases: 11. DNA of the CDR3: TGCGCCAGCAGCCCGGGGACTAGCGGGTTATTGGGCAATGAGCAGTTCTTC. Protein sequence: CASSPGTSGLLGNEQFF. Together with reference TRBV5-1 and TRBJ2-1, the CDR3 gives the full variable domain: KAGVTQTPRYLIKTRGQQVTLSCSPISGHRSVSWYQQTPGQGLQFLFEYFSETQRNKGNFPGRFSGRQFSNSRSEMNVSTLELGDSALYLCASSPGTSGLLGNEQFFGPGTRLTVL.

This clone was detected only a few times. This sequence joins TRBV7-9 and TRBJ1-6; 7 bases match TRBD1. CDR1 is SEHNR and CDR2 is FQNEAQ in the germline V gene (reference sequence). V shed 4 bases and J 10 bases; nucleotides not matched to a gene: 7. CDR3 length equals 14 residues. Here the CDR3 reads CASSSTGSMSPLHF. DNA of the CDR3: TGTGCCAGCAGCTCGACAGGGTCAATGTCACCCCTCCACTTT.

The CDR3 loop is CASSWETASGNTIYF. The CDR3 DNA reads TGTGCCAGCAGCTGGGAGACAGCCTCTGGAAACACCATATATTTT. The chain carries TRBV7-2 and TRBJ1-3, with D perhaps TRBD1 (5 bases). CDR1 is SGHTA, CDR2 FQGNSA, per germline. The CDR3 covers 15 residues. Trimming took 4 bases from V and 0 from J, leaving 10 bases between them.

The chain carries TRBV11-3 and TRBJ2-1, with D possibly being TRBD1 (6 bases). The CDR3 totals 12 residues. Germline lookup yields CDR1 SGHNT and CDR2 YENEEA. The germline V and J ends were trimmed by 5 bases and 7 bases, with 9 bases remaining between them. CDR3 sequence: CASSHQGNEQFF. The CDR3 DNA follows: TGTGCCAGCAGCCACCAGGGGAATGAGCAGTTCTTC.

For this clone: Other DNA sequences in the same sample also yield this CDR3. This chain links TRBV2 with TRBJ1-4, with 7 bases identical to TRBD1. The CDR3 spans 14 residues. In germline, CDR1 is SNHLY, CDR2 FYNNEI. J was trimmed by 5 bases and V by 6 bases; bases with no gene match: 6. In nucleotides, the CDR3 is TGTGCCAGCAGCGCGGACAGGTTCAATGAAAAACTGTTTTTT. It is translated as CASSADRFNEKLFF. The whole variable domain, remainder taken from reference TRBV2 and TRBJ1-4, is EPEVTQTPSHQVTQMGQEVILRCVPISNHLYFYWYRQILGQKVEFLVSFYNNEISEKSEIFDDQFSVERPDGSNFTLKIRSTKLEDSAMYFCASSADRFNEKLFFGSGTQLSVL.

This clone showed up just once. Other nucleotide sequences in the sample specify the same CDR3. V usage is TRBV29-1 and J usage is TRBJ1-1, with D possibly being TRBD1 (6 bases). The germline V gene has CDR1 SQVTM and CDR2 ANQGSEA. Trimming pared 5 bases from V and 2 bases from J, leaving 9 bases between. The CDR3 runs 12 residues. The CDR3 DNA reads as TGCAGCGTTATCAGGGGAAACACTGAAGCTTTCTTT. Translating gives CSVIRGNTEAFF. Complete variable domain (other parts from reference TRBV29-1 and TRBJ1-1): SAVISQKPSRDICQRGTSLTIQCQVDSQVTMMFWYRQQPGQSLTLIATANQGSEATYESGFVIDKFPISRPNLTFSTLTVSNMSPEDSSIYLCSVIRGNTEAFFGQGTRLTVV.

The chain links TRBV6-6 to TRBJ1-6; tentative D call: TRBD1 (5 bases). CDR1 is MNHNY, CDR2 SVGAGI, per germline (reference sequence). CDR3 length equals 15 residues. Trimming took off 2 bases at V and 8 bases at J, with 13 bases between the two ends. The DNA for the CDR3 is TGTGCCAGCAGTTACGTTGCAGGGTGGGATTCACCCCTCCACTTT. Translating it yields CASSYVAGWDSPLHF.

The chain recombines TRBV11-3 with TRBJ2-5; D perhaps matches TRBD1 (5 bases). Looked up from germline, CDR1 is SGHNT and CDR2 is YENEEA. V was cut by 2 bases and J by 9 bases, with 13 bases left in between. The CDR3 extends over 13 amino acids. For the CDR3, the DNA is TGTGCCAGCAGCTTAAGTCAGGGAAGGGCCCAGTACTTC. This codes for CASSLSQGRAQYF.